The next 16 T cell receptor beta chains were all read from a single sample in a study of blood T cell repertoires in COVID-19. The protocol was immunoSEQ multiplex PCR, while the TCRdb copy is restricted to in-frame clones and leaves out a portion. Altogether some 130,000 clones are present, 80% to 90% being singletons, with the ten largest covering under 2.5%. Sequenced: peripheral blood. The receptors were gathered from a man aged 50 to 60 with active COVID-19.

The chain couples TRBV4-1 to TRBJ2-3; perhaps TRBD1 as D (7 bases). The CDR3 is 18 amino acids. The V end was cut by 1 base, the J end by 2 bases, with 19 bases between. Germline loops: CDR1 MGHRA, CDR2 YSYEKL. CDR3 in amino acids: CASSQGSPGGRYTDTQYF. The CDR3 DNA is TGCGCCAGCAGCCAAGGATCCCCAGGGGGGAGGTACACAGATACGCAGTATTTT.

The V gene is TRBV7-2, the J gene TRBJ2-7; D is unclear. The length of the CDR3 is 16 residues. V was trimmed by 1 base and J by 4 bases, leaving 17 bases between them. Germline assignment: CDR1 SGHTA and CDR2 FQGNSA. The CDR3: CASSLVSDPLSYEQYF. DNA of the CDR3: TGTGCCAGCAGCTTAGTAAGCGATCCTCTTTCGTACGAGCAGTACTTC.

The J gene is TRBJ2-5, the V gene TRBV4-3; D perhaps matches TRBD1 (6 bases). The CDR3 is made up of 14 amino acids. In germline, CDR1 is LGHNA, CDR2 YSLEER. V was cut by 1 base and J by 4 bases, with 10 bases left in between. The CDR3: CASSQGAGVETQYF. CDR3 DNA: TGCGCCAGCAGCCAAGGCGCAGGGGTAGAGACCCAGTACTTC.

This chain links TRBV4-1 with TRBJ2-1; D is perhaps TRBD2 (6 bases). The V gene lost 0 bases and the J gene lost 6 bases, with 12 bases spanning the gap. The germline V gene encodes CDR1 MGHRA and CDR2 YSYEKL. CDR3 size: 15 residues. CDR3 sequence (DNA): TGCGCCAGCAGCCAAGATCCACCGCGGGGCAATGAGCAGTTCTTC. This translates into CASSQDPPRGNEQFF.

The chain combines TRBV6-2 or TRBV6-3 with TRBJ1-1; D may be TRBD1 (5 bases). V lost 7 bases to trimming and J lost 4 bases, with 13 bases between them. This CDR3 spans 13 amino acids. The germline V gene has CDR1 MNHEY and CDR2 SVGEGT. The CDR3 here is CASNPGGFTEAFF. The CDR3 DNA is TGTGCCAGCAACCCGGGGGGGTTCACTGAAGCTTTCTTT.

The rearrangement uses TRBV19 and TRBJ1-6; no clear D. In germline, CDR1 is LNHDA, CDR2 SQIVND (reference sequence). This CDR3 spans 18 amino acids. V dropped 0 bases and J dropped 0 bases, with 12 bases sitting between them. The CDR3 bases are TGTGCCAGTAGTATAGACGGTTTGCGGAGCTCCTATAATTCACCCCTCCACTTT. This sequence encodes CASSIDGLRSSYNSPLHF.

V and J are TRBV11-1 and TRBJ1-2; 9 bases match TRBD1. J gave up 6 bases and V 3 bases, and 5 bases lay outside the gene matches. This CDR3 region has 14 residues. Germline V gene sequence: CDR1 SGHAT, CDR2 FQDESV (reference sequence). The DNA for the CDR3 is TGTGCCAGCAGCTTTAACAGGGGGCGAAATGGCTACACCTTC. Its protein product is CASSFNRGRNGYTF.

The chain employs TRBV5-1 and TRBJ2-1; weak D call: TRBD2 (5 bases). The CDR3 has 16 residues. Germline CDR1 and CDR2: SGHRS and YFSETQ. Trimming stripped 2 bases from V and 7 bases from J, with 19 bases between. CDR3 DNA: TGCGCCAGCAGCTTCAGCGCTCAGGCCCAGCGGAATGAGCAGTTCTTC. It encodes CASSFSAQAQRNEQFF.

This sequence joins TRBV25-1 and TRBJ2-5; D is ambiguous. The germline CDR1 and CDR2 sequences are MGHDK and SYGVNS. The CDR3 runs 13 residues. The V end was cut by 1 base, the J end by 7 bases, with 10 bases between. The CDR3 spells CASSECLTGTQYF. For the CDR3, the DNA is TGTGCCAGCAGTGAATGCCTAACCGGGACCCAGTACTTC.

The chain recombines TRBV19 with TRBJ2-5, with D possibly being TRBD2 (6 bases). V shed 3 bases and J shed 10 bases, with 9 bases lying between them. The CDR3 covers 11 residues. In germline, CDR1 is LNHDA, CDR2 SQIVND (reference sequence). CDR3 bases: TGTGCCAGTAGTATCGGGAGTCACCAGTACTTC. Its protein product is CASSIGSHQYF.

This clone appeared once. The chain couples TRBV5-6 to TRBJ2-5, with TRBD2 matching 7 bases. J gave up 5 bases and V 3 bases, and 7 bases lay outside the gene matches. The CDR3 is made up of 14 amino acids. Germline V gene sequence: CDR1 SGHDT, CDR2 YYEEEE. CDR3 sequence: CASSSGEGFETQYF. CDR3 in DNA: TGTGCCAGCAGCTCGGGGGAGGGATTTGAGACCCAGTACTTC.

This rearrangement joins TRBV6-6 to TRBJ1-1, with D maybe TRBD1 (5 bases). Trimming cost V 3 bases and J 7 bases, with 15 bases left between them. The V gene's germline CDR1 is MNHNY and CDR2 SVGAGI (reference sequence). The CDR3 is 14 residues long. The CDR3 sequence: CASSYTAGTNEAFF. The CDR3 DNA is TGTGCCAGCAGTTATACTGCGGGGACCAATGAAGCTTTCTTT.

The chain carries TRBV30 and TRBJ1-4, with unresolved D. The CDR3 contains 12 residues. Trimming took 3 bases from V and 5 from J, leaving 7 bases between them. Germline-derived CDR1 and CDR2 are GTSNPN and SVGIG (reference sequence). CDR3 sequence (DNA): TGTGCCTGGAGATCCGCGAATGAAAAACTGTTTTTT. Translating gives CAWRSANEKLFF.

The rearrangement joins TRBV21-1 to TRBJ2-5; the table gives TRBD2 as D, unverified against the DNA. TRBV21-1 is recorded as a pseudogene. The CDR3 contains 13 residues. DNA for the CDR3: TGTGCCAGCAGCAAAGAGAGGTTTGAGGCCCAGTACTTC. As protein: CASSKERFEAQYF.

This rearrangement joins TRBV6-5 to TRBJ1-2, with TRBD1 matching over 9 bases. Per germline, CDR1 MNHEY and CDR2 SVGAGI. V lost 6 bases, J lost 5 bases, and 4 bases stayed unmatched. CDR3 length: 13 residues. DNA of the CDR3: TGTGCCAGCAGAATCGGGACAGGGTATGGCTACACCTTC. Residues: CASRIGTGYGYTF.

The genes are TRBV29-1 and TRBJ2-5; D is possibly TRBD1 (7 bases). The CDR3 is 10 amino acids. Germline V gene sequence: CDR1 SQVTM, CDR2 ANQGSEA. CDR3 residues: CSGGWETQYF. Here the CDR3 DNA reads TGCTCAGGGGGGTGGGAGACCCAGTACTTC.